A selection of T cell receptor beta chains follows, all from one sample in a study of PD-1 blockade in classical Hodgkin lymphoma. Assay: immunoSEQ multiplex PCR; the TCRdb copy retains only in-frame clones and omits some. Of 21,000 or so clones in the sample, roughly 88% are singletons; the top ten hold over 20%. The sequences come from peripheral blood mononuclear cells (PBMCs), collected before the fourth cycle of nivolumab. Receptors originate from a human donor with classical Hodgkin lymphoma. Each CDR3 is given with its conserved first and last residue. Each record gives: CDR3 protein, CDR3 DNA, D gene, clone size, J gene, V gene. A D gene is named only where the DNA matches it firmly. Size tells how often a clone was seen (once, few, many) or the class of an expanded clone, and some rows leave it out.

CDR3 protein: CASSPDRGRYEQYF
CDR3 DNA: TGTGCCAGCAGTCCGGACAGGGGGCGGTACGAGCAGTACTTC
D gene: TRBD1
clone size: -
J gene: TRBJ2-7
V gene: TRBV6-6

CDR3 protein: CASSFAAGGYEQYF
CDR3 DNA: TGTGCCAGCAGCTTTGCCGCCGGGGGCTACGAGCAGTACTTC
D gene: -
clone size: -
J gene: TRBJ2-7
V gene: TRBV11-2

CDR3 protein: CASSRGQGARDQELFF
CDR3 DNA: TGCGCCAGCAGCCGAGGACAGGGGGCGCGAGATCAGGAGCTGTTTTTT
D gene: TRBD1
clone size: -
J gene: TRBJ2-2
V gene: TRBV4-1

CDR3 protein: CASSRGSGVYEQYF
CDR3 DNA: TGTGCCAGCTCTCGGGGGAGTGGTGTTTACGAGCAGTACTTC
D gene: -
clone size: -
J gene: TRBJ2-7
V gene: TRBV18

CDR3 protein: CASSEAGGPYNEQFF
CDR3 DNA: TGTGCCAGCAGTGAGGCGGGAGGGCCGTACAATGAGCAGTTCTTC
D gene: TRBD2
clone size: -
J gene: TRBJ2-1
V gene: TRBV2

CDR3 protein: CASRTQFSGNTIYF
CDR3 DNA: TGTGCCAGCAGAACACAGTTCTCTGGAAACACCATATATTTT
D gene: -
clone size: -
J gene: TRBJ1-3
V gene: TRBV6-5

CDR3 protein: CASSPDRVGGYTF
CDR3 DNA: TGTGCCAGCAGCCCCGACAGGGTAGGAGGCTACACCTTC
D gene: TRBD1
clone size: -
J gene: TRBJ1-2
V gene: TRBV7-8

CDR3 protein: CASSRLAGVTYEQYF
CDR3 DNA: TGTGCCAGCAGCAGACTAGCGGGAGTGACCTACGAGCAGTACTTC
D gene: TRBD2
clone size: few
J gene: TRBJ2-7
V gene: TRBV7-8

CDR3 protein: CSVESFTDTQYF
CDR3 DNA: TGCAGCGTTGAAAGCTTCACAGATACGCAGTATTTT
D gene: -
clone size: -
J gene: TRBJ2-3
V gene: TRBV29-1

CDR3 protein: CASSLGAGEKLFF
CDR3 DNA: TGTGCCAGCAGCTTAGGGGCAGGCGAAAAACTGTTTTTT
D gene: -
clone size: -
J gene: TRBJ1-4
V gene: TRBV7-2

CDR3 protein: CASSVVVAEDTQYF
CDR3 DNA: TGTGCCAGCAGCGTAGTGGTAGCGGAAGATACGCAGTATTTT
D gene: -
clone size: -
J gene: TRBJ2-3
V gene: TRBV9

CDR3 protein: CASSLNPAGSQPQHF
CDR3 DNA: TGTGCCAGCAGTTTAAACCCAGCCGGGTCCCAGCCCCAGCATTTT
D gene: -
clone size: few
J gene: TRBJ1-5
V gene: TRBV27

CDR3 protein: CASSRTGRNQPQHF
CDR3 DNA: TGCGCCAGCAGCCGGACAGGGCGGAATCAGCCCCAGCATTTT
D gene: TRBD1
clone size: -
J gene: TRBJ1-5
V gene: TRBV4-1

CDR3 protein: CASSAQTREREFF
CDR3 DNA: TGTGCCAGCAGCGCCCAGACTAGGGAGAGGGAGTTCTTC
D gene: -
clone size: few
J gene: TRBJ2-1
V gene: TRBV5-6

CDR3 protein: CASILTGPYNSPLHF
CDR3 DNA: TGTGCCAGCATCCTGACAGGGCCCTATAATTCACCCCTCCACTTT
D gene: TRBD1
clone size: -
J gene: TRBJ1-6
V gene: TRBV2

CDR3 protein: CASSVDPRNSYNEQFF
CDR3 DNA: TGTGCCAGCAGCGTAGATCCCAGAAACTCCTACAATGAGCAGTTCTTC
D gene: -
clone size: -
J gene: TRBJ2-1
V gene: TRBV9

CDR3 protein: CASSDASQETQYF
CDR3 DNA: TGTGCCAGTAGTGATGCCAGCCAAGAGACCCAGTACTTC
D gene: -
clone size: -
J gene: TRBJ2-5
V gene: TRBV19

CDR3 protein: CASSQISGTAYNEQFF
CDR3 DNA: TGTGCCAGTAGCCAAATCTCCGGGACCGCCTACAATGAGCAGTTCTTC
D gene: -
clone size: -
J gene: TRBJ2-1
V gene: TRBV19

CDR3 protein: CASSYRGGNEKLFF
CDR3 DNA: TGTGCCAGCAGTTACCGGGGCGGAAATGAAAAACTGTTTTTT
D gene: -
clone size: -
J gene: TRBJ1-4
V gene: TRBV6-5

CDR3 protein: CASSVYRGLYEQYF
CDR3 DNA: TGTGCCAGCAGCGTATACAGGGGGCTCTACGAGCAGTACTTC
D gene: TRBD1
clone size: -
J gene: TRBJ2-7
V gene: TRBV7-6

CDR3 protein: CASSSGTGGWGETQYF
CDR3 DNA: TGTGCCAGCAGCTCCGGGACAGGGGGCTGGGGGGAGACCCAGTACTTC
D gene: TRBD1
clone size: -
J gene: TRBJ2-5
V gene: TRBV5-8

CDR3 protein: CASRGHLNQPQHF
CDR3 DNA: TGTGCCAGCAGGGGGCATCTCAATCAGCCCCAGCATTTT
D gene: -
clone size: once
J gene: TRBJ1-5
V gene: TRBV6-5

CDR3 protein: CASSYLQGGLPEAFF
CDR3 DNA: TGTGCCAGCAGTTACTTACAGGGGGGGCTTCCTGAAGCTTTCTTT
D gene: TRBD1
clone size: -
J gene: TRBJ1-1
V gene: TRBV6-5

CDR3 protein: CASSPRDKETQYF
CDR3 DNA: TGTGCCAGCTCACCACGGGATAAAGAGACCCAGTACTTC
D gene: -
clone size: -
J gene: TRBJ2-5
V gene: TRBV18

CDR3 protein: CASSTSGTQNYNEQFF
CDR3 DNA: TGTGCCAGTAGTACGTCCGGGACCCAGAATTACAATGAGCAGTTCTTC
D gene: -
clone size: -
J gene: TRBJ2-1
V gene: TRBV19

CDR3 protein: CASSAGLAGSLTGELFF
CDR3 DNA: TGTGCCAGCAGCGCCGGACTAGCGGGTAGTCTGACCGGGGAGCTGTTTTTT
D gene: TRBD2
clone size: -
J gene: TRBJ2-2
V gene: TRBV9

CDR3 protein: CASSSPDPYNEQFF
CDR3 DNA: TGTGCCAGCAGTTCACCGGACCCATACAATGAGCAGTTCTTC
D gene: -
clone size: once
J gene: TRBJ2-1
V gene: TRBV6-5

CDR3 protein: CASGRDNPTNYGYTF
CDR3 DNA: TGTGCCAGCGGTAGGGACAACCCAACTAACTATGGCTACACCTTC
D gene: -
clone size: -
J gene: TRBJ1-2
V gene: TRBV2